This note documents a single TCR beta chain sequence. Its specificity is unknown. The data derive from a study of T-cell reconstitution after alpha-beta-depleted transplantation in children. The CDR3 covers 13 residues. V was cut by 6 bases and J by 6 bases, with 15 bases left in between. Study outcomes and limitations: Elevated TCRbeta diversity at day 60 was traced, in some patients, to surviving recipient T cells and thymic progenitors. Reportedly, only several hundred clones from non-depleted graft cells drove alpha-beta T-cell counts at about two months.

For TCRbeta, the library was prepared with unique molecular identifiers. In TCRdb, the PCR reads were re-called with MiXCR into one record per CDR3 protein. There are about 980,000 distinct CDR3 sequences in the sample; about 31% occur only once, and roughly 31% lies in the top ten. The source was PBMCs, mostly from graft donor cells, collected 360 days after TCRalphabeta/CD19-depleted stem cell transplant. The chain is built from TRBV12-3 or TRBV12-4 and TRBJ2-7; D gene unclear. The receptor was derived from a boy younger than two who had a stem cell transplant for SCID, so the T cells may come from the graft donor. CDR3: CASSTTRSGEQYF. Written as DNA, the CDR3 is TGTGCCAGCAGCACCACTCGGTCCGGCGAGCAGTACTTC.